This T cell receptor (beta chain) was obtained from a study of shared clonotypes between healthy human individuals. V shed 2 bases, J shed 4 bases, and the junction held 1 base outside the gene matches. The V gene's germline CDR1 is SGHRS and CDR2 YFSETQ. CDR3 length equals 14 residues. Clones were sequenced by immunoSEQ multiplex PCR, and TCRdb holds only the in-frame ones, with some missing. The table shows approximately 2,300,000 clones, with around 93% occurring only once. As to this clone: Its specificity is not known. Other DNA sequences of this sample code for an identical CDR3.

Broader study findings: Donors were few, which limited the genetic and exposure-history diversity represented.

The sample was naive CD4+ T cells from PBMCs. Subset specified: CD45RA+ positively selected. This chain links TRBV5-1 with TRBJ1-4, with 8 bases identical to TRBD1. The receptor's source is a man aged 18-30 years in good health. Some clones in this sample may be carry-over from other donors' samples. This CDR3 reads CASSFGQGNEKLFF. DNA of the CDR3: TGCGCCAGCAGCTTCGGACAGGGTAATGAAAAACTGTTTTTT.